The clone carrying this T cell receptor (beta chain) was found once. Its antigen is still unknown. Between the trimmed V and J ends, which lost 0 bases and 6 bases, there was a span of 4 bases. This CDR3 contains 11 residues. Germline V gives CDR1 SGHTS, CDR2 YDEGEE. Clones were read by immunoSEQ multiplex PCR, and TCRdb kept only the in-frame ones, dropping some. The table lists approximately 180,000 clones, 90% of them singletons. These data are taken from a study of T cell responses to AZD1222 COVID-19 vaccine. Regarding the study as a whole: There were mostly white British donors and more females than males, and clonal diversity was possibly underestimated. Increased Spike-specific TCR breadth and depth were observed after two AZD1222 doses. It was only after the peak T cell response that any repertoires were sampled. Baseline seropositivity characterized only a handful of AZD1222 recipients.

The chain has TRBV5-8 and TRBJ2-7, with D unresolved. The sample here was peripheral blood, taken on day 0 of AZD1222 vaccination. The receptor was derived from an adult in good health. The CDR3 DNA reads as TGTGCCAGCAGCTTGGAAGTCGAGCAGTACTTC. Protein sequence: CASSLEVEQYF. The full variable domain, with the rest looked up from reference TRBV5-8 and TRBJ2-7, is EAGVTQSPTHLIKTRGQQATLRCSPISGHTSVYWYQQALGLGLQFLLWYDEGEERNRGNFPPRFSGRQFPNYSSELNVNALELEDSALYLCASSLEVEQYFGPGTRLTVT.